This TCR beta chain was recorded in a study of beta chain features in type 1 diabetes. This clone has only a few counts. Its specificity is not known. Heparinised blood was drawn once per donor, averaging roughly 120 mL. All sorted populations exceeded 95% purity. Sequenced material consisted of expressed TCRB transcripts (all of the isolated RNA was reverse transcribed). The method was immunoSEQ multiplex PCR; TCRdb's version includes in-frame clones alone and lacks a portion of them. The table shows about 160,000 clones, with about 8.1% occurring only once. The CDR3 totals 16 residues. Germline V gene sequence: CDR1 LGHNA, CDR2 YSLEER. The V segment lost 2 bases and the J segment 4 bases; nucleotides outside the gene matches: 9. Whole-study results and caveats: Researchers report that Type 1 diabetes patients had moderately but significantly shorter TCRB CDR3s across all four CD4+ subsets. At VDJ recombination sites, type 1 diabetes patients had fewer insertions and more deleted nucleotides.

This receptor was identified in a woman aged 18 to 35 with type 1 diabetes. The V gene is TRBV4-3, the J gene TRBJ2-3, with TRBD1 matching over 7 bases. Material for sequencing was central memory CD4+ T cells from blood. The CDR3 spells CASSQYYRGSPDTQYF. The CDR3 region has the DNA TGCGCCAGCAGCCAATATTACAGGGGTTCGCCAGATACGCAGTATTTT.